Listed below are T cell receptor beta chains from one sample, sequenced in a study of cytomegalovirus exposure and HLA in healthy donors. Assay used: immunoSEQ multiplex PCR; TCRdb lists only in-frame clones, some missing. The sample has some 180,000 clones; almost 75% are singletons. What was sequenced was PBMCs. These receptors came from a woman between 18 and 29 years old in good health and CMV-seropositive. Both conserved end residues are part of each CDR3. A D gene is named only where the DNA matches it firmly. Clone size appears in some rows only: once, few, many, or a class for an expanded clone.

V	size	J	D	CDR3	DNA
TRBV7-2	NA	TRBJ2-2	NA	CASSLSSGSNTGELFF	TGTGCCAGCAGCTTATCTTCAGGGTCAAACACCGGGGAGCTGTTTTTT
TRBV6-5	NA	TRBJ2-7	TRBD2	CASRGGPYEQYF	TGTGCCAGCCGCGGGGGGCCCTACGAGCAGTACTTC
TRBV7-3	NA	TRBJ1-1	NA	CASSLSRGREAFF	TGTGCCAGCAGCTTAAGCCGCGGCCGAGAAGCTTTCTTT
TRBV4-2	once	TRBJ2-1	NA	CASSHSDEQFF	TGTGCCAGTTCCCACTCCGATGAGCAGTTCTTC
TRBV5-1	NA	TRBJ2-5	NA	CASSSRSGAGETQYF	TGCGCCAGCAGCTCAAGATCAGGGGCAGGTGAGACCCAGTACTTC
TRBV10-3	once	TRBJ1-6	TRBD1	CAISLGTDNSPLHF	TGTGCCATCAGCCTCGGGACAGACAATTCACCCCTCCACTTT
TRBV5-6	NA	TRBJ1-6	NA	CASSFGGSPLHF	TGTGCCAGCAGCTTTGGAGGTTCACCCCTCCACTTT
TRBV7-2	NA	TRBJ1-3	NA	CASSYTGDSGNTIYF	TGTGCCAGCAGCTATACAGGAGACTCTGGAAACACCATATATTTT
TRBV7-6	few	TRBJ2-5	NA	CASSPNQETQYF	TGTGCCAGCAGCCCCAACCAAGAGACCCAGTACTTC
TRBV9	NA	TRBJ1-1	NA	CASSVMGGGNTEAFF	TGTGCCAGCAGCGTAATGGGAGGGGGAAACACTGAAGCTTTCTTT
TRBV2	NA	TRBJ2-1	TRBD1	CASSEYRGYNEQFF	TGTGCCAGCAGTGAGTACAGGGGCTACAATGAGCAGTTCTTC
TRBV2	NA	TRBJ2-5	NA	CASNAAGRKETQYF	TGTGCCAGCAATGCGGCAGGGAGGAAAGAGACCCAGTACTTC
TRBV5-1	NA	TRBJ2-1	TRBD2	CASSFFSGGADSEQFF	TGCGCCAGCAGCTTTTTTAGCGGGGGGGCCGATAGTGAGCAGTTCTTC
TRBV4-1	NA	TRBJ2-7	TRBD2	CASSQDYLAGGPYEQYF	TGCGCCAGCAGCCAAGATTACCTAGCGGGGGGGCCCTACGAGCAGTACTTC
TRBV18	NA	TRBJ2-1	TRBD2	CASSLAGLAGEYNEQFF	TGTGCCAGCTCACTTGCGGGACTAGCGGGGGAGTACAATGAGCAGTTCTTC
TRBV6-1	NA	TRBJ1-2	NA	CASSEALEGPEF	TGTGCCAGCAGTGAAGCGCTGGAGGGCCCCGAATTC
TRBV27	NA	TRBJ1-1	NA	CASSLQGPTEAFF	TGTGCCAGCAGCCTACAGGGCCCCACTGAAGCTTTCTTT
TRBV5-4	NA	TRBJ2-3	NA	CASSLDLAEDTQYF	TGTGCCAGCAGCTTGGACCTAGCAGAAGATACGCAGTATTTT
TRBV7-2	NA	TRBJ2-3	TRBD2	CASSPLASGGDTDTQYF	TGTGCCAGCAGTCCTTTGGCGAGCGGGGGGGACACAGATACGCAGTATTTT
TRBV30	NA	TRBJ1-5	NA	CAWSVLQGGNQPQHF	TGTGCCTGGAGTGTACTTCAGGGTGGCAATCAGCCCCAGCATTTT
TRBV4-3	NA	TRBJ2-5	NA	CASSPRLKETQYF	TGCGCCAGCAGCCCTCGACTGAAAGAGACCCAGTACTTC
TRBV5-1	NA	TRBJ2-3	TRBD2	CASSRGDTDTQYF	TGCGCCAGCAGCCGGGGGGACACAGATACGCAGTATTTT
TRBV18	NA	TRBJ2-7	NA	CASSPPGGAGYEQYF	TGTGCCAGCTCACCACCGGGGGGTGCCGGCTACGAGCAGTACTTC
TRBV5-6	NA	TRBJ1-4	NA	CASSLAGGNEKLFF	TGTGCCAGCAGCTTGGCGGGAGGTAATGAAAAACTGTTTTTT
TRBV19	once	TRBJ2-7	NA	CASSSSGSGYEQYF	TGTGCCAGTAGTAGTTCGGGCAGCGGCTACGAGCAGTACTTC
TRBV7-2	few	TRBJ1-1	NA	CASQVLMNTEAFF	TGTGCTTCACAGGTTTTAATGAACACTGAAGCTTTCTTT
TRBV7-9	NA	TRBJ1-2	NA	CASSLAHQGGGYTF	TGTGCCAGCAGCTTAGCACACCAAGGAGGTGGCTACACCTTC
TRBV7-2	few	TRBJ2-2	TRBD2	CASRRTSGVAGELFF	TGTGCCAGCAGAAGGACTAGCGGGGTGGCCGGGGAGCTGTTTTTT
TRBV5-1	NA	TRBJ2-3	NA	CASSTGLRTDTQYF	TGCGCCAGCAGCACGGGACTTCGCACAGATACGCAGTATTTT
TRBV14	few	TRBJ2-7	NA	CASSQYGDEQYF	TGTGCCAGCAGCCAATACGGGGACGAGCAGTACTTC
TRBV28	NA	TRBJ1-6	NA	CASSLVQPWDSPLHF	TGTGCCAGCAGTTTAGTACAGCCCTGGGATTCACCCCTCCACTTT
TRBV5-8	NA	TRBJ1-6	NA	CASSWPRGEGLRNSPLHF	TGTGCCAGCAGCTGGCCCCGCGGCGAGGGTCTCCGTAATTCACCCCTCCACTTT
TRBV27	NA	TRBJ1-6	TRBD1	CASSLSLPGTGVSPLHF	TGTGCCAGCAGTTTATCTCTCCCCGGGACAGGGGTTTCACCCCTCCACTTT
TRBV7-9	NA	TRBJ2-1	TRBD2	CSSSLGWASGVKTYNEQFF	TGTTCCAGCAGCCTCGGATGGGCTAGCGGAGTGAAGACCTACAATGAGCAGTTCTTC
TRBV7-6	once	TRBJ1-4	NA	CASSLGVGEATNEKLFF	TGTGCCAGCAGCCTGGGAGTGGGGGAGGCAACTAATGAAAAACTGTTTTTT
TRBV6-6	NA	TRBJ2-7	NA	CASREGVVDAEYF	TGTGCCAGCAGGGAGGGTGTAGTGGATGCCGAGTACTTC
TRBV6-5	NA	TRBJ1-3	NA	CASSRGQPGNTIYF	TGTGCCAGCAGCCGAGGGCAGCCTGGAAACACCATATATTTT
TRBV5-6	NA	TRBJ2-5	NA	CASSLDQGLQETQYF	TGTGCCAGCAGCTTGGATCAGGGGCTCCAAGAGACCCAGTACTTC
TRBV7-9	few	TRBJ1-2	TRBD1	CASQWGQGGYTF	TGTGCCAGCCAGTGGGGACAGGGTGGCTACACCTTC
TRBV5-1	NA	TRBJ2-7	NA	CASSFASSGYEQYF	TGCGCCAGCAGCTTTGCTAGCTCTGGGTACGAGCAGTACTTC
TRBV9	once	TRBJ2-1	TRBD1	CASSPRGTSSYNEQFF	TGTGCCAGCAGCCCCAGGGGGACGAGCTCCTACAATGAGCAGTTCTTC